The sequence of this TCR beta chain was determined in a study of cytomegalovirus exposure and HLA in healthy donors. With respect to this clone: Antigen unknown.

The CDR3 has 15 amino acids. Germline CDR1 and CDR2: SGHTA and FQGNSA. Study results and limitations: CMV serostatus alone was available as immune exposure information.

PCR employed 60 Vbeta and 13 Jbeta primers. Some clones are missing from TCRdb's copy, which holds only in-frame ones; the method was immunoSEQ multiplex PCR. The data hold about 150,000 clones, with over 75% observed a single time. This TCR derives from a man aged 30 to 39 in good health and CMV-seropositive. Sequenced: PBMCs. J is TRBJ1-4 and V is TRBV7-2; 9 nucleotides agree with TRBD1. TRBJ2-2 matches the DNA end more closely, so the J call is doubtful. CDR3 coding DNA: TGTGCCAGCAGCTTAGGTTGGGGACAGGGTTGGGAGCTGTTTTTT. It encodes CASSLGWGQGWELFF.